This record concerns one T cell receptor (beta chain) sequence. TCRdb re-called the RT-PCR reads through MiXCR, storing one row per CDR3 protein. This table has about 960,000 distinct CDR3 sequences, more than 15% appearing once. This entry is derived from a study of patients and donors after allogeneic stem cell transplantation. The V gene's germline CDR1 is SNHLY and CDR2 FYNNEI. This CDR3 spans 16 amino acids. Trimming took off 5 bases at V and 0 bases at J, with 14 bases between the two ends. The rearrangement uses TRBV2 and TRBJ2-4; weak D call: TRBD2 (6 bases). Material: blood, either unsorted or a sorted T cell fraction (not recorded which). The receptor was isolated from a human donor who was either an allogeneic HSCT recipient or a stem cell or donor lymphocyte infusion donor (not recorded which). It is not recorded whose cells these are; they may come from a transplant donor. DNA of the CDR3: TGTGCCAGCAGTCGTACCCCGGGACTAGCCAAAAACATTCAGTACTTC. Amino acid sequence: CASSRTPGLAKNIQYF.